This T cell receptor (beta chain) was identified in a study of blood T cell repertoires in COVID-19. Looking at the study overall: Sites in the United States, Italy and Spain provided acute and convalescent COVID-19 samples. PBMCs, B-cell-depleted T cells, or T cells provided the cDNA or gDNA that made up the material.

V was shortened by 6 bases and J by 7 bases, with 19 bases between the two germline ends. Germline V gene sequence: CDR1 LNHDA, CDR2 SQIVND (reference sequence). This CDR3 contains 15 residues. Authors' data handling: For nucleated cells, counts were estimated from reference gene primer amplification. The assay was immunoSEQ multiplex PCR, and TCRdb's table has in-frame clones only and misses some. Clone size and the V and J calls come from that table; the DNA yielded D and trimming. This sample has around 25,000 clones, with about 90% found just once. Specimen: peripheral blood. This chain connects TRBV19 to TRBJ1-3, with a weak D call TRBD1 (5 bases). The sequence was collected from a man in his sixties or seventies in a cohort sampled during active COVID-19. CDR3 DNA: TGTGCCAGTAGCCCGGACCCAGGGATAGTGAACACCATATATTTT. Amino acid sequence: CASSPDPGIVNTIYF.